This passage covers 10 T cell receptor beta chains from one sample sequenced in a study of blood T cell repertoires in COVID-19. The data were produced by immunoSEQ multiplex PCR, yet TCRdb's version contains in-frame clones alone and is incomplete. The sample includes 350,000 or so clones, about 86% of them seen just once. Sample: PBMCs or T cells enriched from blood (not recorded which). The source of these receptors is a woman in her 40s with acute COVID-19.

V is TRBV27 and J is TRBJ1-6; D perhaps matches TRBD1 (6 bases). Germline values: CDR1 MNHEY, CDR2 SMNVEV (reference sequence). The CDR3 is made up of 13 amino acids. With 6 bases removed from V and 9 bases from J, the gap between germline ends came to 12 bases. CDR3 residues: CASRLQGISPLHF. The CDR3 coding sequence is TGTGCCAGCAGACTCCAGGGGATTTCACCCCTCCACTTT.

The chain recombines TRBV2 with TRBJ2-7, with D unclear. This CDR3 comprises 15 residues. V lost 2 bases and J lost 3, with 14 bases in between. The germline gives CDR1 SNHLY, CDR2 FYNNEI. The chain's CDR3 is CASSEYPMVGYEQYF. The DNA for the CDR3 is TGTGCCAGCAGTGAATATCCAATGGTCGGCTACGAGCAGTACTTC.

This chain connects TRBV21-1 to TRBJ2-7; whether TRBD2, the table's D call, matches the DNA was not checked. TRBV21-1 is a pseudogene segment. The CDR3 loop spans 14 amino acids. CDR3 residues: CASSRYAKAYEQYF. DNA of the CDR3: TGTGCCAGCAGTCGCTACGCCAAAGCCTACGAGCAGTACTTC.

The chain carries TRBV5-1 and TRBJ1-3, with a weak D call TRBD1 (5 bases). The germline V gene has CDR1 SGHRS and CDR2 YFSETQ. The CDR3 totals 12 residues. Trimming removed 5 bases from V and 6 bases from J, with 9 bases in between. CDR3 DNA: TGCGCCAGCAGGGGGCTTAAAAACACCATATATTTT. Translating it yields CASRGLKNTIYF.

The chain carries TRBV2 and TRBJ1-1, with 8 nucleotides matching TRBD1. CDR3 length equals 15 residues. The V and J ends lost 6 bases and 3 bases, in that order; junction bases with no gene match: 9. Germline-derived CDR1 and CDR2 are SNHLY and FYNNEI. CDR3 nucleotide sequence: TGTGCCAGCAGGGTGGACAGGGCGGGGTACACTGAAGCTTTCTTT. Its translation is CASRVDRAGYTEAFF.

This rearrangement joins TRBV4-1 to TRBJ2-5; 8 bases fit TRBD1. V lost 0 bases to trimming and J lost 5 bases; unmatched junction nucleotides: 8. Germline values: CDR1 MGHRA, CDR2 YSYEKL. The CDR3 is 16 amino acids. The CDR3 loop is CASSQDTAGGAETQYF. As DNA, the CDR3 is TGCGCCAGCAGCCAAGATACGGCAGGGGGCGCGGAGACCCAGTACTTC.

The CDR3 DNA reads as TGTGCCAGCAGCCAAGGGGGACAGGTCTATGGCTACACCTTC. This encodes CASSQGGQVYGYTF. The chain is built from TRBV14 and TRBJ1-2, with TRBD1 identical over 8 bases. The CDR3 spans 14 residues. Germline trimming cut 1 base from V and 4 bases from J; bases unmatched to any gene: 2. The germline CDR1 and CDR2 sequences are SGHDN and FVKESK.

As to this clone: This sample includes further DNA sequences coding for the same CDR3. V usage is TRBV18 and J usage is TRBJ1-5, with 7 bases fitting TRBD1. With V trimmed by 3 bases and J by 5 bases, 1 base remained unmatched. The CDR3 is 13 residues long. The germline V gene has CDR1 KGHSH and CDR2 LQKENI. DNA of the CDR3: TGTGCCAGCTCACCCGGGACAGATCAGCCCCAGCATTTT. Translation gives CASSPGTDQPQHF. Based on the CDR3 plus reference TRBV18 and TRBJ1-5, the full variable domain is NAGVMQNPRHLVRRRGQEARLRCSPMKGHSHVYWYRQLPEEGLKFMVYLQKENIIDESGMPKERFSAEFPKEGPSILRIQQVVRGDSAAYFCASSPGTDQPQHFGDGTRLSIL.

The V and J genes are TRBV19 and TRBJ2-7, with 10 bases aligning to TRBD2. The V gene's germline CDR1 is LNHDA and CDR2 SQIVND (reference sequence). CDR3 length: 19 amino acids. The V gene end was trimmed by 4 bases and the J gene end by 4 bases; junction bases not matched to a gene: 19. CDR3 protein: CASSTSSGRWAGSSYEQYF. The CDR3 DNA is TGTGCCAGTAGTACCTCTAGCGGGAGATGGGCCGGTTCTTCATACGAGCAGTACTTC.

The chain carries TRBV12-3 or TRBV12-4 and TRBJ2-4, with a tentative D call TRBD1 (5 bases). Trimming stripped 2 bases from V and 6 bases from J, with 8 bases between. This CDR3 is built from 13 residues. CDR3 region: CASSLTTVNIQYF. CDR3 nucleotide sequence: TGTGCCAGCAGTTTAACGACAGTAAACATTCAGTACTTC.